Here is one T cell receptor beta chain with its context. What it recognizes is unknown. This sample is part of a study of siplizumab effects on memory and regulatory T cells. Points from the study as a whole: Alloreactive clones mapping to unstimulated subsets formed only a minor fraction. Both greater diversity than memory cells and a major contribution to the alloresponse seemed to characterize naive T cells. The authors could not assign a naive or memory phenotype to roughly 75-97% of proliferating CD4+ or CD8+ clones. Some alloreactive sequences were traceable to unstimulated CD4+ memory cells, and siplizumab significantly reduced them.

V was cut by 0 bases and J by 3 bases, with 9 bases left in between. The germline CDR1 and CDR2 sequences are LNHNV and YYDKDF (reference sequence). This CDR3 comprises 14 residues. TCRdb's table, derived via immunoSEQ multiplex PCR, lists solely in-frame clones and lacks some. This sample carries some 100,000 clones, 90% to 95% of them seen once, and the ten largest clones take 5.5% to 7.5%. Material: CD8+ T cells sorted from blood. The TCR comes from a human donor in good health. The chain joins TRBV15 to TRBJ2-7, with D perhaps matching TRBD1 (6 bases). The CDR3 nucleotides read TGTGCCACCAGCAGAGATCGCAGGGGCTACGAGCAGTACTTC. Translating it yields CATSRDRRGYEQYF. Based on the CDR3 plus reference TRBV15 and TRBJ2-7, the full variable domain is DAMVIQNPRYQVTQFGKPVTLSCSQTLNHNVMYWYQQKSSQAPKLLFHYYDKDFNNEADTPDNFQSRRPNTSFCFLDIRSPGLGDTAMYLCATSRDRRGYEQYFGPGTRLTVT.